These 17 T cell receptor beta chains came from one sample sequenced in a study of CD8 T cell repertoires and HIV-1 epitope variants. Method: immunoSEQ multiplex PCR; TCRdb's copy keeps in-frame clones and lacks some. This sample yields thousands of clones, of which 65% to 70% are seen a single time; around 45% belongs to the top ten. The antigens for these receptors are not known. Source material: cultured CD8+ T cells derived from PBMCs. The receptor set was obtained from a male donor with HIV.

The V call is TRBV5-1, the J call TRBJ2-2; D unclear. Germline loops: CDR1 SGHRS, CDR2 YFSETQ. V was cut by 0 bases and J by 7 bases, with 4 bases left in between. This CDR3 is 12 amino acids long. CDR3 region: CASSLEGGELFF. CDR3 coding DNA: TGCGCCAGCAGCTTGGAGGGCGGGGAGCTGTTTTTT.

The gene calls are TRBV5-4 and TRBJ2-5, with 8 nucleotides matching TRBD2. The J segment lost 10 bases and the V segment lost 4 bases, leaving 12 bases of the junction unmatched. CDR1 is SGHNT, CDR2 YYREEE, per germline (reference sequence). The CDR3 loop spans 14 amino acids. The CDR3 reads CASSPRGGPNHQYF. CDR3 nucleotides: TGTGCCAGCAGCCCCCGGGGGGGGCCAAACCACCAGTACTTC.

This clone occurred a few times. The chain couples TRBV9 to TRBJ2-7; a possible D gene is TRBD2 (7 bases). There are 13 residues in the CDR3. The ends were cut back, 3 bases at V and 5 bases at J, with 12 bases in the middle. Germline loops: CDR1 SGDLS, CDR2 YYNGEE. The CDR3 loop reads CASSEGGADEQYF. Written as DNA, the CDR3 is TGTGCCAGCAGCGAAGGGGGGGCAGACGAGCAGTACTTC.

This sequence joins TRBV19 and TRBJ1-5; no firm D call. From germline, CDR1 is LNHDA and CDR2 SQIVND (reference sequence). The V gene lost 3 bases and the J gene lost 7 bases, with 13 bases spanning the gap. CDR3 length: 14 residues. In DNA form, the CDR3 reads TGTGCCAGTAGTATTCGGCCGGGCGGCCAGCCCCAGCATTTT. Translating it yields CASSIRPGGQPQHF.

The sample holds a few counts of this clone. CDR3 DNA sequence: TGTGCCAGCAGCCCCGGCCTCGGTGGAGTAGGTGAAGCTTTCTTT. Translated, it gives CASSPGLGGVGEAFF. The chain recombines TRBV7-8 with TRBJ1-1; no reliable D call. In germline, CDR1 is SGHVS, CDR2 FQNEAQ. Trimming removed 5 bases at V and 7 bases at J, with 20 bases between. This CDR3 region has 15 residues.

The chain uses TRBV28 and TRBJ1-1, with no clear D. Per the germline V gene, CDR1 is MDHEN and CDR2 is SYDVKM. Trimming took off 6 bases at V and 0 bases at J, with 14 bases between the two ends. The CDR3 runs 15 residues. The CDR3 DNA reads TGTGCCAGCAGCCCCTCTTTCGGAGTGAACACTGAAGCTTTCTTT. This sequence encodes CASSPSFGVNTEAFF.

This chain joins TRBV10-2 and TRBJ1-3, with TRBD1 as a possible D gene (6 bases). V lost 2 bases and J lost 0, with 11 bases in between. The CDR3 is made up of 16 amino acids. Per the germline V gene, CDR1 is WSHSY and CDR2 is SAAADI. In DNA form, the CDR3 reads TGCGCCAGCAGTGAGGCAGGGACAATCTCTGGAAACACCATATATTTT. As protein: CASSEAGTISGNTIYF.

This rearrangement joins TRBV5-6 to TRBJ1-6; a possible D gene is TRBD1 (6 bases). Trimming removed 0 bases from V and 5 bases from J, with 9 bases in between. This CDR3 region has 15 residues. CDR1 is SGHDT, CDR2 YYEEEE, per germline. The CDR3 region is CASSLGNRDNSPLHF. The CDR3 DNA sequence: TGTGCCAGCAGCTTGGGGAACAGGGATAATTCACCCCTCCACTTT.

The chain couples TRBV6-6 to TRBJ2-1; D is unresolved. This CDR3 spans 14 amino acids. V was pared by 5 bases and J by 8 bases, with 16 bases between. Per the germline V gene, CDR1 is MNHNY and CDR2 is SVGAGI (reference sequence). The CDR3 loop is CASSDAGPLDEQFF. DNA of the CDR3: TGTGCCAGCAGTGACGCCGGTCCCCTCGATGAGCAGTTCTTC.

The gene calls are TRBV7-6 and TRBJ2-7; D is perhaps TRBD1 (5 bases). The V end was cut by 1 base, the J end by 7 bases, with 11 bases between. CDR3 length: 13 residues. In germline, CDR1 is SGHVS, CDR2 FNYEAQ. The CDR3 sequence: CASSLELRGEQYF. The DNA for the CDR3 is TGTGCCAGCAGCTTAGAATTAAGGGGAGAGCAGTACTTC.

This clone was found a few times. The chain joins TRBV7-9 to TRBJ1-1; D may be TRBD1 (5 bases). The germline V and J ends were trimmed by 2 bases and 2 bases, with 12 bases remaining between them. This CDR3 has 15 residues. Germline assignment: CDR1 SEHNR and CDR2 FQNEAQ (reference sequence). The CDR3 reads CASSLNGGSNTEAFF. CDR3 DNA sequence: TGTGCCAGCAGCTTAAATGGGGGTTCCAACACTGAAGCTTTCTTT.

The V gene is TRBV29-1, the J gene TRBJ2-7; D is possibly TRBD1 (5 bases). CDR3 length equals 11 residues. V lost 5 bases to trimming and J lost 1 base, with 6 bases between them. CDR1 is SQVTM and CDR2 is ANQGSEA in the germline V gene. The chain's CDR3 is CSVQGSYEQYF. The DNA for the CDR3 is TGCAGCGTTCAGGGATCCTACGAGCAGTACTTC.

The CDR3 protein is CASSPTGVDSYEQYF. DNA for the CDR3: TGTGCCAGCAGCCCGACAGGGGTCGACTCCTACGAGCAGTACTTC. The J gene is TRBJ2-7, the V gene TRBV28, with 8 bases fitting TRBD1. Trimming at V came to 6 bases and at J to 0 bases, leaving 7 bases not matched to a gene. Per germline, CDR1 MDHEN and CDR2 SYDVKM. The CDR3 has 15 amino acids.

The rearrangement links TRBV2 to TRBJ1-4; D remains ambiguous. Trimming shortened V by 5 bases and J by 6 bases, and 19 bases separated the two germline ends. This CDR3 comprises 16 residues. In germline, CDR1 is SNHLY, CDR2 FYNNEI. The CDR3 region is CASSMGSQRRDEKLFF. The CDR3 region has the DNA TGTGCCAGCAGTATGGGCTCACAGAGAAGGGATGAAAAACTGTTTTTT.

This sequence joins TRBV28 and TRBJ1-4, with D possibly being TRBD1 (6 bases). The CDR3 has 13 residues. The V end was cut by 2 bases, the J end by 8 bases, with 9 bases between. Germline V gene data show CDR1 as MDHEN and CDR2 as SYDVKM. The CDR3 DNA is TGTGCCAGCAGTTTACCCACAGGGGAAAAACTGTTTTTT. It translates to CASSLPTGEKLFF.

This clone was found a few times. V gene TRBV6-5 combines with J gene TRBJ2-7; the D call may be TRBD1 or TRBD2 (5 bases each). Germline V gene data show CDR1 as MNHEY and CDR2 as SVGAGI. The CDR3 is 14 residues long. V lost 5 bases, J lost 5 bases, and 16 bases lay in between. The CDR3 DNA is TGTGCCAGCAGTCCGGGACCCACCGGGAACGAGCAGTACTTC. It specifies CASSPGPTGNEQYF.

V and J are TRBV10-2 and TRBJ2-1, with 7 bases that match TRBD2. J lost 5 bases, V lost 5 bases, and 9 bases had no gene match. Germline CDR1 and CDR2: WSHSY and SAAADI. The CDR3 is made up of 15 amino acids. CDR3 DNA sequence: TGCGCCAGCAGTCATGGTGAGGGAGGGAACAATGAGCAGTTCTTC. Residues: CASSHGEGGNNEQFF.